The clone carrying this T cell receptor beta chain was seen a handful of times. The antigen is unknown. These data belong to a study of beta chain features in type 1 diabetes. Study-level findings and limits: All four CD4+ subsets of Type 1 diabetes patients contained TCRB CDR3s that were moderately but significantly shorter.

The isolated RNA, all of it, was reverse transcribed, so expressed TCRB transcripts were what got sequenced. This table comes from immunoSEQ multiplex PCR, and its TCRdb copy is limited to in-frame clones, with some not included. The sample contains around 360,000 clones, about 12% of which appear only once. Germline assignment: CDR1 SGHRS and CDR2 YFSETQ. CDR3 length: 12 residues. V was pared by 4 bases and J by 4 bases, with 8 bases between. Sequencing input: naive CD4+ T cells from blood. This clonotype originated in a woman aged 18-29 years with type 1 diabetes. The chain is built from TRBV5-1 and TRBJ1-2; no definite D call. CDR3 amino acids: CASSADTYGYTF. The CDR3 DNA follows: TGCGCCAGCAGCGCCGACACCTATGGCTACACCTTC.